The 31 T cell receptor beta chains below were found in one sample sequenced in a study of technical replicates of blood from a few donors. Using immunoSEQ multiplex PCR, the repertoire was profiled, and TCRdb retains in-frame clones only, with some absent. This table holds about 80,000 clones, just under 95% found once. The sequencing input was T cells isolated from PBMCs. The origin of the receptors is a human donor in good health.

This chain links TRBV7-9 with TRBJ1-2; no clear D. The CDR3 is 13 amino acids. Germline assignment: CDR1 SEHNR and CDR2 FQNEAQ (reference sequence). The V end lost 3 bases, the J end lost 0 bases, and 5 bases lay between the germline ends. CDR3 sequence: CASSFGANYGYTF. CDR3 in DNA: TGTGCCAGCAGCTTTGGAGCTAACTATGGCTACACCTTC. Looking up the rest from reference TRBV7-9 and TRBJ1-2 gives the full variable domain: DTGVSQNPRHKITKRGQNVTFRCDPISEHNRLYWYRQTLGQGPEFLTYFQNEAQLEKSRLLSDRFSAERPKGSFSTLEIQRTEQGDSAMYLCASSFGANYGYTFGSGTRLTVV.

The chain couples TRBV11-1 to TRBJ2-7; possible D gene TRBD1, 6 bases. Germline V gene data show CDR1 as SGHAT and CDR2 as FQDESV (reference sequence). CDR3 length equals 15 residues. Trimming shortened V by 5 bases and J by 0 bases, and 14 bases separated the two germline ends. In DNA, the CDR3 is TGTGCCAGCAGCCAAACAGGGCATAGCTCCTACGAGCAGTACTTC. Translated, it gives CASSQTGHSSYEQYF.

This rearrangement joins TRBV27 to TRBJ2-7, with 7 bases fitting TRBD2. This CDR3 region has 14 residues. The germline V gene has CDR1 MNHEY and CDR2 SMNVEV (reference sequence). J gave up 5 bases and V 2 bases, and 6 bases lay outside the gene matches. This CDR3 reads CASSLLRERDEQYF. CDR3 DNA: TGTGCCAGCAGTTTACTGCGGGAGAGGGACGAGCAGTACTTC.

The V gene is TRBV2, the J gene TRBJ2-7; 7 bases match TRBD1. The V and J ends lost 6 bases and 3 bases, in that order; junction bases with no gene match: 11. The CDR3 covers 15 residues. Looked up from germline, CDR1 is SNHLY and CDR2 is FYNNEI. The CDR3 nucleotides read TGTGCCAGCAGGGGCTATTACAGGGGAAACTACGAGCAGTACTTC. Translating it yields CASRGYYRGNYEQYF.

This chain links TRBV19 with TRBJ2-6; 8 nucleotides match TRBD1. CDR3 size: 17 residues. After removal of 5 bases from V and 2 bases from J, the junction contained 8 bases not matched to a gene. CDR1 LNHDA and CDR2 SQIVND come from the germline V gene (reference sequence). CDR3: CASSPLRTGTGANVLTF. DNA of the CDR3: TGTGCCAGTAGTCCACTAAGGACAGGGACTGGGGCCAACGTCCTGACTTTC.

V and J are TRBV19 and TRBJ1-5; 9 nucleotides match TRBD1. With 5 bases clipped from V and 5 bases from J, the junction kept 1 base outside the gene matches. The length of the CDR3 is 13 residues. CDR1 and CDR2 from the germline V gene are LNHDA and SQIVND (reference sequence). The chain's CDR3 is CASSRQGDQPQHF. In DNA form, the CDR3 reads TGTGCCAGTAGTCGACAGGGGGATCAGCCCCAGCATTTT.

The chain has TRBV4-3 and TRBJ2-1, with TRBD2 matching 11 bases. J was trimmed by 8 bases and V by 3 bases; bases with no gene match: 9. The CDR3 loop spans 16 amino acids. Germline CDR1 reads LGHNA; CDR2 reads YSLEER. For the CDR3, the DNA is TGCGCCAGCAGCCAGTCCACTAGCGGGAGAGTCGATGAGCAGTTCTTC. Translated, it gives CASSQSTSGRVDEQFF.

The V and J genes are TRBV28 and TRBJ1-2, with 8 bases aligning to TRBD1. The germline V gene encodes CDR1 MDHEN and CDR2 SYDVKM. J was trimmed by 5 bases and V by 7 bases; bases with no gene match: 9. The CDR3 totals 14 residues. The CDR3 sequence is CASTVRTGFYGYTF. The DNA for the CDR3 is TGTGCCAGCACCGTCAGGACAGGGTTTTATGGCTACACCTTC.

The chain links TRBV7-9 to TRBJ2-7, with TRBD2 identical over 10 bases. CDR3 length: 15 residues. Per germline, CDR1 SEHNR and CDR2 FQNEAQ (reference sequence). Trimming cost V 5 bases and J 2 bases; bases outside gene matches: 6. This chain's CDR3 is CASSDGTSETYEQYF. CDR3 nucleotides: TGTGCCAGCAGCGACGGGACTAGCGAGACCTACGAGCAGTACTTC.

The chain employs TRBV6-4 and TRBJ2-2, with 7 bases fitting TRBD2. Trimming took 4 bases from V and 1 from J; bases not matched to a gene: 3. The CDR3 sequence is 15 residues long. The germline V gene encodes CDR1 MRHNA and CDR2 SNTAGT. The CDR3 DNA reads TGTGCCAGCAGTGCTCTAGCGGAGAACACCGGGGAGCTGTTTTTT. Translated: CASSALAENTGELFF.

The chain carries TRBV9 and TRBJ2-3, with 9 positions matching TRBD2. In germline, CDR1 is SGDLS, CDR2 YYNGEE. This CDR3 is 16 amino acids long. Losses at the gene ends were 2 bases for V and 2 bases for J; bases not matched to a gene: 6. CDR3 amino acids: CASSVRREGPTDTQYF. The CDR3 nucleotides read TGTGCCAGCAGCGTCCGGCGGGAGGGCCCCACAGATACGCAGTATTTT.

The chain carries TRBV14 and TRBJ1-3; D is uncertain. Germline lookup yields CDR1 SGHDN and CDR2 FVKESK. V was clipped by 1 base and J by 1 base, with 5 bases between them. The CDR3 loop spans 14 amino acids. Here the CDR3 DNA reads TGTGCCAGCAGCCAAGGGCCATCTGGAAACACCATATATTTT. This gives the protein CASSQGPSGNTIYF.

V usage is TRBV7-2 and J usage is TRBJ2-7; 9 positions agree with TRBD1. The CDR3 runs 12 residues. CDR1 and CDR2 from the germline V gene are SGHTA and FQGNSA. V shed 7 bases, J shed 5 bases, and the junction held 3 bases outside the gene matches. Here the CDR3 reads CASTDRGHEQYF. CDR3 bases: TGTGCCAGCACGGACAGGGGCCACGAGCAGTACTTC.

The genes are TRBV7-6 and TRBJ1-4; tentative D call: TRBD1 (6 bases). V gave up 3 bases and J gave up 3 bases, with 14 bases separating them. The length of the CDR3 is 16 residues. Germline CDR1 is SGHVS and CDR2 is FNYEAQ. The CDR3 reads CASSFGGGSANEKLFF. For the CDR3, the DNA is TGTGCCAGCAGCTTTGGCGGGGGCTCGGCTAATGAAAAACTGTTTTTT.

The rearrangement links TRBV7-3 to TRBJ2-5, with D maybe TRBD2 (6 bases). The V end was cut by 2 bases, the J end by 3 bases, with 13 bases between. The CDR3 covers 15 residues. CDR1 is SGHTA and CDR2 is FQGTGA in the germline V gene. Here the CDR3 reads CASSLGGRYKETQYF. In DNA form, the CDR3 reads TGTGCCAGCAGCTTAGGGGGGAGGTACAAAGAGACCCAGTACTTC.

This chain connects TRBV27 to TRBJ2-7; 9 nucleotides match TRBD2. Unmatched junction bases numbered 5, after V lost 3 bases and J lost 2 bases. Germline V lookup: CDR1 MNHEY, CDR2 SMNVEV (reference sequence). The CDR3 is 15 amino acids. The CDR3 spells CASSLREGYPYEQYF. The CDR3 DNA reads TGTGCCAGCAGTTTGCGGGAGGGTTATCCCTACGAGCAGTACTTC.

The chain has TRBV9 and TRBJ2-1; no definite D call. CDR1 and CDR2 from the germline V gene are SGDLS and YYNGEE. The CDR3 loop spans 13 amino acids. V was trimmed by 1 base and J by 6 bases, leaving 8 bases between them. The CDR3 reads CASSVLRSNEQFF. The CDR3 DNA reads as TGTGCCAGCAGCGTACTACGAAGCAATGAGCAGTTCTTC.

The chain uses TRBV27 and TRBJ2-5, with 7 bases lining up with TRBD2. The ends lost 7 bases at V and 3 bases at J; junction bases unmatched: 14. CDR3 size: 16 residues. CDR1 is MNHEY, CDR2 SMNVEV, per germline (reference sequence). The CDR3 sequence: CASMTVSWGGKETQYF. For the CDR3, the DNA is TGTGCCAGCATGACAGTTTCCTGGGGGGGGAAAGAGACCCAGTACTTC.

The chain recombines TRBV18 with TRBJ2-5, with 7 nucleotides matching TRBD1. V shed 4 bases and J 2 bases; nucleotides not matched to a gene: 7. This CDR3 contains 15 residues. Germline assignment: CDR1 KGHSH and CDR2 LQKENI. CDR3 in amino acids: CASSLADRVQETQYF. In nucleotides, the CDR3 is TGTGCCAGCTCACTCGCTGACAGGGTTCAAGAGACCCAGTACTTC.

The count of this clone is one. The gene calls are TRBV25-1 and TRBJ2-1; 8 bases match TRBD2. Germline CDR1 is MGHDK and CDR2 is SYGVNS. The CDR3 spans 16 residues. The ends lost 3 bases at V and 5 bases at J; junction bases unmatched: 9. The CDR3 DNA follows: TGTGCCAGCAGTGAGTTGAGTAAACTAGCGGACAATGAGCAGTTCTTC. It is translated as CASSELSKLADNEQFF.

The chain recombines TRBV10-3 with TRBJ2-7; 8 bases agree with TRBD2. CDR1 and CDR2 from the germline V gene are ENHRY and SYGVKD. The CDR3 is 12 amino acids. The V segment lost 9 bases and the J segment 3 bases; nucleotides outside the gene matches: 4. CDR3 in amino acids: CAMGTRGYEQYF. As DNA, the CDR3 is TGTGCCATGGGGACTAGAGGCTACGAGCAGTACTTC.

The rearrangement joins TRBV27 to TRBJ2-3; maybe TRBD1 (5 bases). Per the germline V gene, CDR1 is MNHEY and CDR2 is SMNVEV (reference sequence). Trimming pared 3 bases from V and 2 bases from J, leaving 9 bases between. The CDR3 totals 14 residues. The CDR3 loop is CASSLDKHTDTQYF. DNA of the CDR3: TGTGCCAGCAGTTTGGACAAGCACACAGATACGCAGTATTTT.

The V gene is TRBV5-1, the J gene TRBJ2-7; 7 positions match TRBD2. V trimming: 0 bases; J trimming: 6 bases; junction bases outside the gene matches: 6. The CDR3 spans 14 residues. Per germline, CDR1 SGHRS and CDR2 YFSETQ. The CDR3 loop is CASSLAAGEGEQYF. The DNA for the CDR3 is TGCGCCAGCAGCTTGGCGGCGGGAGAGGGCGAGCAGTACTTC.

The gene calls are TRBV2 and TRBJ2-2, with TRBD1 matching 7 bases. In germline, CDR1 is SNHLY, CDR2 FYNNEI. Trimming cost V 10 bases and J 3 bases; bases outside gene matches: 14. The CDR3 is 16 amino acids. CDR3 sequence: CAILNARQGYTGELFF. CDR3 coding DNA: TGTGCCATCCTCAATGCGAGACAGGGATACACCGGGGAGCTGTTTTTT.

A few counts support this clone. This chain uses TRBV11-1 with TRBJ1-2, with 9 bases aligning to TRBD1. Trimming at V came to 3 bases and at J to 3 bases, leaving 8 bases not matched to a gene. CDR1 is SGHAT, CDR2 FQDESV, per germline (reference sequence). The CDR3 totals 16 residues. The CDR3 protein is CASSFGGGQGHYGYTF. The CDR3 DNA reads TGTGCCAGCAGCTTCGGTGGGGGACAGGGCCACTATGGCTACACCTTC.

The CDR3 sequence: CASSPAGQAYEQYF. The CDR3 DNA follows: TGTGCCAGCTCACCAGCGGGCCAGGCCTACGAGCAGTACTTC. The V and J genes are TRBV18 and TRBJ2-7; possibly TRBD2 for D (5 bases). V shed 2 bases and J shed 2 bases, with 10 bases lying between them. This CDR3 is built from 14 residues. Germline lookup yields CDR1 KGHSH and CDR2 LQKENI.

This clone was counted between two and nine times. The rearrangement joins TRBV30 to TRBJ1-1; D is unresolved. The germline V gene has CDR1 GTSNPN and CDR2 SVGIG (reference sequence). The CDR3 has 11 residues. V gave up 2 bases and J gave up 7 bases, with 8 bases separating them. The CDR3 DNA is TGTGCCTGGAGTACGGGGATTGAAGCTTTCTTT. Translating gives CAWSTGIEAFF. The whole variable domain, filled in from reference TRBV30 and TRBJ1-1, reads SQTIHQWPATLVQPVGSPLSLECTVEGTSNPNLYWYRQAAGRGLQLLFYSVGIGQISSEVPQNLSASRPQDRQFILSSKKLLLSDSGFYLCAWSTGIEAFFGQGTRLTVV.

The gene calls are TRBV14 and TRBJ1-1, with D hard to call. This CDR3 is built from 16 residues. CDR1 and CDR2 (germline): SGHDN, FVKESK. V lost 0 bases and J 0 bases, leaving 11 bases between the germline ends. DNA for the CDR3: TGTGCCAGCAGCCAAGACCTACTGCCCATGAACACTGAAGCTTTCTTT. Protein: CASSQDLLPMNTEAFF.

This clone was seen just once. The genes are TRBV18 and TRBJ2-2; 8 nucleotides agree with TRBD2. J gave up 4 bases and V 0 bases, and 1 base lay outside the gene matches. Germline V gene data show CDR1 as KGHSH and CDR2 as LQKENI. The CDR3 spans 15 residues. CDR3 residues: CASSPPSGGTGELFF. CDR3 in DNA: TGTGCCAGCTCACCACCCAGCGGGGGCACCGGGGAGCTGTTTTTT.

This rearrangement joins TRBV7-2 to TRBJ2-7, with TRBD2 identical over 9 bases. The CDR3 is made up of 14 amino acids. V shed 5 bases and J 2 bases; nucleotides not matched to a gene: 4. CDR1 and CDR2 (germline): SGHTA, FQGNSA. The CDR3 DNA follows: TGTGCCAGCAGCCCGGGACTAGCTGCCTACGAGCAGTACTTC. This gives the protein CASSPGLAAYEQYF.

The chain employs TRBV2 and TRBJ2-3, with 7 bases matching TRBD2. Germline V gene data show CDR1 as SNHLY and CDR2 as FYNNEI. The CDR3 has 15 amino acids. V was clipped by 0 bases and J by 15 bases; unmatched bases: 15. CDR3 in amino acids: CASSEARGSGTVTYF. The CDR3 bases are TGTGCCAGCAGTGAAGCGCGGGGGAGCGGGACCGTTACCTATTTT.